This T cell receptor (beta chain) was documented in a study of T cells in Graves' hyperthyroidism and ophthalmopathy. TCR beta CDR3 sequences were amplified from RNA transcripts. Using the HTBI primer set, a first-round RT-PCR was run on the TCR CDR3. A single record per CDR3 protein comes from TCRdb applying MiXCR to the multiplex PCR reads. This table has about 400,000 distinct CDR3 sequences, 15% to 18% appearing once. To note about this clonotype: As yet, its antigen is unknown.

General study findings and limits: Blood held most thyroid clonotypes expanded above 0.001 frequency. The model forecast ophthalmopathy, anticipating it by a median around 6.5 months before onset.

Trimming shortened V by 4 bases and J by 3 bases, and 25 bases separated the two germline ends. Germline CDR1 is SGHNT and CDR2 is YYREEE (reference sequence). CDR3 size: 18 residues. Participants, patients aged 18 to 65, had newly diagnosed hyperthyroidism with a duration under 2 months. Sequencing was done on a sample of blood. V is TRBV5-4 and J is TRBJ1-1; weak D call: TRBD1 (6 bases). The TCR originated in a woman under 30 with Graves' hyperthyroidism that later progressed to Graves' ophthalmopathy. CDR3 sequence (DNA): TGTGCCAGCAGCAGAACTGGGGGGGCGCTTTTTTGGGACACTGAAGCTTTCTTT. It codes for CASSRTGGALFWDTEAFF.